This TCR beta chain was identified in a study of blood T cell repertoires in COVID-19. Germline V CDR1 and CDR2: LNHDA, SQIVND (reference sequence). Trimming stripped 6 bases from V and 2 bases from J, with 15 bases between. The CDR3 extends over 15 amino acids. The method was immunoSEQ multiplex PCR; TCRdb's version includes in-frame clones alone and lacks a portion of them. The repertoire holds a few hundred thousand clones, more than 70% seen once, with less than 11% in the top ten. Sequencing input: peripheral blood. The TCR comes from a woman aged 25-40 years with COVID-19, enrolled during active disease. The chain has TRBV19 and TRBJ2-3, with a tentative D call TRBD1 (6 bases). The CDR3: CASSYNNRDTDTQYF. Here the CDR3 DNA reads TGTGCCAGTAGCTATAATAACAGGGACACAGATACGCAGTATTTT.